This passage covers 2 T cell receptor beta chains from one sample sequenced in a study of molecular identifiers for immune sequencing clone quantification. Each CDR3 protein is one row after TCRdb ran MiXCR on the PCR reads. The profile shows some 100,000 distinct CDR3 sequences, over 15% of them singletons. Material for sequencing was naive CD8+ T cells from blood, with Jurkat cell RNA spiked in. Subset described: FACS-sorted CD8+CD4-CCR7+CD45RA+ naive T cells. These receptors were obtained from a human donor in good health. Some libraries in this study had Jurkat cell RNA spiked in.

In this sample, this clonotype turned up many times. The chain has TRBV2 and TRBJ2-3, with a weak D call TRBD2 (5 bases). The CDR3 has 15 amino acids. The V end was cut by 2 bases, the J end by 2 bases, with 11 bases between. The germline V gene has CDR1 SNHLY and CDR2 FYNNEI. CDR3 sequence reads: CASSERTSNTDTQYF. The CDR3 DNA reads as TGTGCCAGCAGTGAACGAACTAGTAACACAGATACGCAGTATTTT.

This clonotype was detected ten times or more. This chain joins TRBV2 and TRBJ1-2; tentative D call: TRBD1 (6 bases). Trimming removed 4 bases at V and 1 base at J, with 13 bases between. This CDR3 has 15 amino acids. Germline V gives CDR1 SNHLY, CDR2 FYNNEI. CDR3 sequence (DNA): TGTGCCAGCAGTGGGGACATCCCCGATAACTATGGCTACACCTTC. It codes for CASSGDIPDNYGYTF.